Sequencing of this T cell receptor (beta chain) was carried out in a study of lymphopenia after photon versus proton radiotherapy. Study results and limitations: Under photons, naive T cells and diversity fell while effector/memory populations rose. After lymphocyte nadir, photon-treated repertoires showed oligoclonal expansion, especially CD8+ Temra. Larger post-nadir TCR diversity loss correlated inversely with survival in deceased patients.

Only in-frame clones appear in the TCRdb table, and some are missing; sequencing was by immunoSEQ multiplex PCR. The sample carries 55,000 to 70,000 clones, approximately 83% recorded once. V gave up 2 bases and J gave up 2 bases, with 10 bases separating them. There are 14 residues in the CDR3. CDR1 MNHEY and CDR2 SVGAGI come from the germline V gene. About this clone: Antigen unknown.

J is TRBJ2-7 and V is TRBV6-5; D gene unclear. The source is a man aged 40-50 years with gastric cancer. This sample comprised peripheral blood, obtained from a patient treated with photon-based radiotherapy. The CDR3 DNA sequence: TGTGCCAGCAGTTACGGTAGCTACCCCTACGAGCAGTACTTC. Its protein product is CASSYGSYPYEQYF.